These 14 T cell receptor beta chains originate from one sample sequenced in a study of blood T cell repertoires in COVID-19. Measured with immunoSEQ multiplex PCR; TCRdb has only the in-frame clones, and not every one. In the table there are about 180,000 clones, 89% of which are singletons. Sequencing was carried out using peripheral blood. These receptors were collected from a man between 18 and 29 years old who had recovered from COVID-19.

In regard to this clone: Germline is not matched at one junction end, which may reflect a read error. The rearrangement links TRBV12-3 or TRBV12-4 to TRBJ2-3; 9 bases map to TRBD2. This CDR3 contains 13 residues. This CDR3 is CACRLAGTDTQYF. The CDR3 bases are TGTGCCTGCAGACTAGCGGGCACAGATACGCAGTATTTT.

This clone showed up just a few times. The V call is TRBV5-1, the J call TRBJ2-1; D is unclear. V shed 0 bases and J shed 5 bases, with 6 bases lying between them. CDR3 length: 13 amino acids. Germline V gene lookup returns CDR1 SGHRS and CDR2 YFSETQ. This CDR3 reads CASSLDYHNEQFF. The CDR3, as DNA: TGCGCCAGCAGCTTGGACTACCACAATGAGCAGTTCTTC.

This chain connects TRBV5-4 to TRBJ2-1; 7 bases are shared with TRBD2. V was pared by 0 bases and J by 9 bases, with 6 bases of the junction left unmatched. This CDR3 has 14 amino acids. CDR1 is SGHNT and CDR2 is YYREEE in the germline V gene (reference sequence). CDR3: CASSLVAGVSEQFF. Here the CDR3 DNA reads TGTGCCAGCAGCTTGGTGGCGGGAGTATCTGAGCAGTTCTTC.

The V gene is TRBV6-5, the J gene TRBJ2-5; 7 bases fit TRBD1. J gave up 2 bases and V 6 bases, and 6 bases lay outside the gene matches. The CDR3 contains 14 residues. Germline assignment: CDR1 MNHEY and CDR2 SVGAGI. This chain's CDR3 is CASRRTRGQETQYF. In nucleotides, the CDR3 is TGTGCCAGCAGGCGGACCAGGGGGCAAGAGACCCAGTACTTC.

V usage is TRBV5-1 and J usage is TRBJ2-3, with a weak D call TRBD2 (6 bases). The germline V gene encodes CDR1 SGHRS and CDR2 YFSETQ. The CDR3 has 13 amino acids. Trimming removed 0 bases from V and 4 bases from J, with 6 bases in between. The CDR3 region is CASSLGDSDTQYF. The CDR3 nucleotides are TGCGCCAGCAGCTTGGGGGACTCAGATACGCAGTATTTT.

V is TRBV5-1 and J is TRBJ2-1, with D possibly TRBD2 on 6 matching bases. The ends were cut back, 0 bases at V and 11 bases at J, with 18 bases in the middle. Germline loops: CDR1 SGHRS, CDR2 YFSETQ. The CDR3 consists of 15 residues. This CDR3 is CASSLGSGEVKQQFF. The CDR3 region has the DNA TGCGCCAGCAGCTTGGGGTCGGGGGAGGTTAAGCAGCAGTTCTTC.

The chain uses TRBV28 and TRBJ2-1, with a possible D match to TRBD1 (8 bases). This CDR3 comprises 14 residues. Germline V CDR1 and CDR2: MDHEN, SYDVKM. Trimming cost V 2 bases and J 7 bases, with 12 bases left between them. The CDR3 DNA is TGTGCCAGCAGTTTAACAGGGGGGGAGAATGAGCAGTTCTTC. It translates to CASSLTGGENEQFF.

The V gene is TRBV6-2 or TRBV6-3, the J gene TRBJ2-7; tentatively, D is TRBD2 (6 bases). The CDR3 runs 15 residues. V lost 0 bases and J 5 bases, leaving 14 bases between the germline ends. CDR1 MNHEY and CDR2 SVGEGT come from the germline V gene. CDR3 coding DNA: TGTGCCAGCAGTTACTCGGGGGGTTATCGTGACGAGCAGTACTTC. Translation gives CASSYSGGYRDEQYF.

This chain uses TRBV4-2 with TRBJ1-3, with D perhaps TRBD1 (6 bases). The CDR3 sequence is 15 residues long. Trimming left V 4 bases short and J 8 bases short, with 18 bases between. The germline V gene encodes CDR1 LGHNA and CDR2 YNFKEQ. The CDR3 loop reads CASSLSSGGSDTIYF. The CDR3 DNA sequence: TGTGCCAGCAGCCTATCATCGGGGGGCTCGGACACCATATATTTT.

This clone was observed a single time. The rearrangement links TRBV29-1 to TRBJ2-6; 10 bases agree with TRBD1. Germline V gene lookup returns CDR1 SQVTM and CDR2 ANQGSEA. The CDR3 covers 19 residues. With V trimmed by 6 bases and J by 0 bases, 14 bases remained unmatched. This CDR3 reads CSVLEVGTGALSGANVLTF. The CDR3 coding sequence is TGCAGCGTCCTTGAAGTGGGGACAGGGGCCCTCTCTGGGGCCAACGTCCTGACTTTC. The full variable domain, completed using reference TRBV29-1 and TRBJ2-6, is SAVISQKPSRDICQRGTSLTIQCQVDSQVTMMFWYRQQPGQSLTLIATANQGSEATYESGFVIDKFPISRPNLTFSTLTVSNMSPEDSSIYLCSVLEVGTGALSGANVLTFGAGSRLTVL.

V is TRBV24-1 and J is TRBJ1-5; D is perhaps TRBD1 (5 bases). Germline V gives CDR1 KGHDR, CDR2 SFDVKD. Trimming removed 7 bases from V and 3 bases from J, with 9 bases in between. The CDR3 runs 13 residues. The CDR3 bases are TGTGCCACCAGCCAGGGCCCCAATCAGCCCCAGCATTTT. Protein product: CATSQGPNQPQHF.

The rearrangement uses TRBV4-1 and TRBJ2-7; D may be TRBD2 (6 bases). CDR1 MGHRA and CDR2 YSYEKL come from the germline V gene. This CDR3 has 14 residues. Trimming left V 3 bases short and J 1 base short, with 10 bases between. The chain's CDR3 is CASSHAGTSYEQYF. The CDR3 DNA follows: TGCGCCAGCAGCCACGCGGGGACGTCCTACGAGCAGTACTTC.

This clone was observed a single time. This chain links TRBV6-2 or TRBV6-3 with TRBJ2-7, with D uncertain. The V end lost 6 bases, the J end lost 0 bases, and 6 bases lay between the germline ends. Germline values: CDR1 MNHEY, CDR2 SVGEGT. This CDR3 has 12 residues. The CDR3 sequence is CASSFSSYEQYF. CDR3 bases: TGTGCCAGCAGCTTCAGCTCCTACGAGCAGTACTTC.

The chain links TRBV6-2 or TRBV6-3 to TRBJ2-7; 12 bases line up with TRBD2. Germline V CDR1 and CDR2: MNHEY, SVGEGT. Unmatched junction bases numbered 1, after V lost 0 bases and J lost 4 bases. The length of the CDR3 is 15 residues. CDR3 sequence (DNA): TGTGCCAGCAGTTACTCTGGGACTAGCGGGTACGAGCAGTACTTC. Translated: CASSYSGTSGYEQYF.